This is a list of T cell receptor beta chains from one sample in a study of shared clonotypes between healthy human individuals. Using immunoSEQ multiplex PCR, the repertoire was profiled, and TCRdb retains in-frame clones only, with some absent. The table has about 1.4 million clones, 96% seen once; the top ten hold more than 0.9%. Sample: naive CD4+ T cells sorted from blood. These receptors were taken from a man aged 25-45 years in good health. The CDR3 runs from the conserved cysteine through the conserved F or W. Each record gives: J gene, D gene, clone size, V gene, CDR3 DNA, CDR3 protein. A D gene is named only where the DNA matches it firmly. Part of the rows lack a size; the others show once, few, many or a class for expanded clones.

TRBJ2-3	TRBD1	.	TRBV5-1	TGCGCCAGCAGCTCCGGGACAGTCACAGATACGCAGTATTTT	CASSSGTVTDTQYF
TRBJ2-2	.	.	TRBV7-6	TGTGCCAGCAGCTTATTGTCAGGGTCCGGGGAGCTGTTTTTT	CASSLLSGSGELFF
TRBJ2-7	.	once	TRBV5-1	TGCGCCAGCAGCTTGGAGACAAGGAGGTACGAGCAGTACTTC	CASSLETRRYEQYF
TRBJ2-7	TRBD2	.	TRBV5-1	TGCGCCAGCAGCACGGGGATTAGCGGGGGACCTTACGAGCAGTACTTC	CASSTGISGGPYEQYF
TRBJ2-1	TRBD2	.	TRBV28	TGTGCCAGCAGTTTATTTGCGGGAGGGTCCTACAATGAGCAGTTCTTC	CASSLFAGGSYNEQFF
TRBJ1-1	TRBD1	few	TRBV19	TGTGCCAGTACCCTGGACAGGGCCGCCACTGAAGCTTTCTTT	CASTLDRAATEAFF
TRBJ2-5	TRBD2	.	TRBV28	TGTGCCAGTATTACTAGCGGGAGCCAAGAGACCCAGTACTTC	CASITSGSQETQYF
TRBJ2-5	TRBD1	.	TRBV29-1	TGCAGCGCTGTACAGGGGTCGGAGACCCAGTACTTC	CSAVQGSETQYF
TRBJ2-7	TRBD2	.	TRBV18	TGTGCCAGCTCACCACCGAACCTAGCGGGAGGCTACGAGCAGTACTTC	CASSPPNLAGGYEQYF
TRBJ2-1	TRBD2	.	TRBV7-9	TGTGCCAGCAGCTCCTTGCCTAGCGGGGAGCAGTTCTTC	CASSSLPSGEQFF
TRBJ2-2	.	.	TRBV27	TGTGCCAGCAGTCCACAGGGAACCGGGGAGCTGTTTTTT	CASSPQGTGELFF
TRBJ1-2	.	.	TRBV12-5	TGTGCTAGTGGTCAGGGACTGAACTATGGCTACACCTTC	CASGQGLNYGYTF
TRBJ2-2	TRBD2	.	TRBV7-9	TGTGCCAGCAGCCCTAGCGGGAGAGGGCCCGGGGAACTGTTTTTT	CASSPSGRGPGELFF
TRBJ2-2	.	.	TRBV7-9	TGTGCCAGCAGCTTTTCGGGAACCGGGGAGCTGTTTTTT	CASSFSGTGELFF
TRBJ2-7	.	.	TRBV18	TGTGCCAGCTCACCACTAGGAGAGGACGAGCAGTACTTC	CASSPLGEDEQYF
TRBJ2-1	TRBD2	once	TRBV25-1	TGTGCCAGCAGTGTTGGAGGACTAGCGGGAGATAAAGGCTTCTTC	CASSVGGLAGDKGFF
TRBJ2-7	.	.	TRBV5-1	TGCGCCAGCAGCTTGGGTCAGGGCCAAAAATTTTACGAGCAGTACTTC	CASSLGQGQKFYEQYF
TRBJ1-1	.	.	TRBV11-2	TGTGCCAGCAGCTTAGTCTGGGGGGGGAACACTGAAGCTTTCTTT	CASSLVWGGNTEAFF
TRBJ2-6	.	once	TRBV2	TGTGCCAGCAGTGAGGGGGTTTTAGCTGGGGCCAACGTCCTGACTTTC	CASSEGVLAGANVLTF
TRBJ2-1	TRBD2	.	TRBV27	TGTGCCAGCAGGCTAGCACTCGGACTAGCGGGAGGAAAGAATGAGCAGTTCTTC	CASRLALGLAGGKNEQFF
TRBJ2-7	TRBD1	.	TRBV5-8	TGTGCCAGCAGGAGATTAGGGACAGAAACCTACGAGCAGTACTTC	CASRRLGTETYEQYF
TRBJ2-3	TRBD1	.	TRBV14	TGTGCCAGCAGCGCCGACAGGGGATACACAGATACGCAGTATTTT	CASSADRGYTDTQYF
TRBJ2-1	.	.	TRBV29-1	TGCAGCGTTGATCGGGGGAGGCGGAATGAGCAGTTCTTC	CSVDRGRRNEQFF
TRBJ2-1	TRBD1	once	TRBV7-7	TGTGCCAGCAGCAGGGGACAGGGGACCTACAATGAGCAGTTCTTC	CASSRGQGTYNEQFF
TRBJ1-1	TRBD1	once	TRBV2	TGTGCCAGCAGACAGGGGGCTGTTTCTGAAGCTTTCTTT	CASRQGAVSEAFF
TRBJ2-1	.	.	TRBV9	TGTGCCAGCAGCGCGCAACTCGAGGCCTCCTACAATGAGCAGTTCTTC	CASSAQLEASYNEQFF